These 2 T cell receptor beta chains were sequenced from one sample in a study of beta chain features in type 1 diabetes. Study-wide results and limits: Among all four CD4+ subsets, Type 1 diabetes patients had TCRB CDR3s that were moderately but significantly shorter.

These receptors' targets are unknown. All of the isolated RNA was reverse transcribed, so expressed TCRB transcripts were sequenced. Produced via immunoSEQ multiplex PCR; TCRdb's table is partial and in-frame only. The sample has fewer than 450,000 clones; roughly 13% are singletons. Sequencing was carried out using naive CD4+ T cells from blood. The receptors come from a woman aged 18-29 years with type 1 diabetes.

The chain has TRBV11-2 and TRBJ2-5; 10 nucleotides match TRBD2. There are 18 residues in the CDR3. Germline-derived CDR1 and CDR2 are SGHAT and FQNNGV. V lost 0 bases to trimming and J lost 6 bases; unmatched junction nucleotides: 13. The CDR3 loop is CASSLDSAGGPRGKTQYF. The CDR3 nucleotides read TGTGCCAGCAGCTTAGATTCAGCGGGAGGGCCGAGAGGAAAGACCCAGTACTTC.

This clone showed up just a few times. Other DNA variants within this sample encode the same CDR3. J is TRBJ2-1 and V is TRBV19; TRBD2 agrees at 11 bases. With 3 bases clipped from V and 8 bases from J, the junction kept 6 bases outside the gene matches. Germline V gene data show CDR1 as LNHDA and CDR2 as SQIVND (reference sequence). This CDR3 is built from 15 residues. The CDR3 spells CASSIGLAGGDEQFF. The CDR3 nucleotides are TGTGCCAGTAGTATTGGGCTAGCGGGAGGAGATGAGCAGTTCTTC.